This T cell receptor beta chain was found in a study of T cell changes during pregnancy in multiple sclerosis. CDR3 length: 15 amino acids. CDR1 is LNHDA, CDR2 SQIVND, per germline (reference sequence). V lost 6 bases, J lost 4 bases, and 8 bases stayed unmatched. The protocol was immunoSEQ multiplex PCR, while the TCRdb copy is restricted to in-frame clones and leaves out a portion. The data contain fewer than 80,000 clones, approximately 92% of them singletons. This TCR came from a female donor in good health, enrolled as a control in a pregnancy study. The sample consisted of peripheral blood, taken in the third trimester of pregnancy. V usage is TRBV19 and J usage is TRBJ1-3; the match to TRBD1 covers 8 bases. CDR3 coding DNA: TGTGCCAGTAGCGAAGACCGGGACAGGGGAAACACCATATATTTT. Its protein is CASSEDRDRGNTIYF.